The following is a T cell receptor beta chain sequence with its context. The CDR3 length is 14 residues. CDR1 is SGHRS, CDR2 YFSETQ, per germline. After removal of 4 bases from V and 5 bases from J, the junction contained 7 bases not matched to a gene. The data are from a study of OX40 agonist ivuxolimab in advanced cancers. Overall study: Partial responses occurred in Three dose-escalation patients, one with hepatocellular carcinoma and two with cutaneous melanoma.

Sequencing was performed with immunoSEQ multiplex PCR; in TCRdb, only in-frame clones are kept and a portion is missing. The table records tens of thousands of clones, approximately 85% of them present only once. The V and J genes are TRBV5-1 and TRBJ2-5; 8 bases match TRBD1. This clonotype originated in an adult with an advanced solid tumor such as melanoma, head and neck, liver or kidney cancer. The sequenced sample was CD4+ or CD8+ T cells sorted from blood, obtained in a trial of the OX40 agonist ivuxolimab. The CDR3 here is CASSPDRASETQYF. The CDR3 coding sequence is TGCGCCAGCAGCCCGGACAGGGCTTCGGAGACCCAGTACTTC.